These T cell receptor beta chains were read from a single sample in a study of regulatory T cells in long-lasting Graves disease. TCRdb re-called the multiplex PCR reads with MiXCR, one entry per CDR3 protein. This table holds 500,000 or so distinct CDR3 sequences, approximately 16% found once. These data were also filed under a second study, of T cells in Graves' hyperthyroidism and ophthalmopathy.

The starting material was peripheral blood mononuclear cells (PBMCs), obtained at new diagnosis, from a patient treated with antithyroid drugs. These receptors were collected from a woman aged 35-60 years with Graves disease. CDR3s leave out the opening cysteine and the closing phenylalanine or tryptophan. Each record gives: J gene, CDR3 length, V gene, clone size, CDR3 protein. The size entry is marked missing in some rows and otherwise reads once, few, many or a size class.

J: TRBJ2-1; length: 11; V: TRBV20-1; size: few; CDR3: SARIQVYNEQF
J: TRBJ2-7; length: 16; V: TRBV6-5; size: many; CDR3: ASSYSSPQTGGVLEQY
J: TRBJ1-5; length: 12; V: TRBV5-1; size: many; CDR3: ASSFGTSNQPQH
J: TRBJ2-7; length: 13; V: TRBV9; size: many; CDR3: ASSVGGSQVYEQY
J: TRBJ2-3; length: 15; V: TRBV19; size: -; CDR3: ASSILAGGLITDTQY
J: TRBJ1-1; length: 11; V: TRBV9; size: -; CDR3: ASSRGQGPEAF
J: TRBJ1-1; length: 14; V: TRBV7-9; size: -; CDR3: ASSPQGGRTNTEAF
J: TRBJ1-1; length: 10; V: TRBV2; size: once; CDR3: ASKNRYTEAF
J: TRBJ1-3; length: 13; V: TRBV5-1; size: -; CDR3: AGSLQGAKGNTIY
J: TRBJ2-7; length: 10; V: TRBV29-1; size: few; CDR3: SAFENSYEQY
J: TRBJ1-2; length: 13; V: TRBV5-4; size: -; CDR3: ASSLDSRSNYGYT
J: TRBJ1-6; length: 10; V: TRBV10-2; size: -; CDR3: ASSYFSSPLH
J: TRBJ2-1; length: 14; V: TRBV4-2; size: -; CDR3: ASSHDPGGNYNEQF
J: TRBJ1-3; length: 13; V: TRBV7-9; size: -; CDR3: ASSLQDNSGNTIY
J: TRBJ1-3; length: 11; V: TRBV7-9; size: -; CDR3: ASRRIQGNTIY
J: TRBJ1-1; length: 13; V: TRBV20-1; size: many; CDR3: SASPRDRGYTEAF
J: TRBJ2-5; length: 12; V: TRBV11-2; size: -; CDR3: ASSLGLRQETQY
J: TRBJ1-1; length: 11; V: TRBV3-1; size: many; CDR3: ASSQPLGLEAF
J: TRBJ2-7; length: 12; V: TRBV6-1; size: many; CDR3: ASRQGGSSYEQY
J: TRBJ2-1; length: 13; V: TRBV2; size: many; CDR3: ASSKTGFDSNEQF
J: TRBJ2-1; length: 12; V: TRBV7-6; size: many; CDR3: ASSLIQGAGEQF
J: TRBJ1-5; length: 13; V: TRBV2; size: many; CDR3: ASSDGVRLNQPQH
J: TRBJ2-3; length: 15; V: TRBV28; size: many; CDR3: ASRGVAGGHHTDTQY
J: TRBJ2-7; length: 13; V: TRBV28; size: -; CDR3: ASRPAGDGLGEQY
J: TRBJ1-2; length: 11; V: TRBV28; size: many; CDR3: ASSSTNNYGYT
J: TRBJ1-1; length: 12; V: TRBV11-2; size: many; CDR3: ASSLASPNTEAF
J: TRBJ2-1; length: 10; V: TRBV7-8; size: many; CDR3: ASSPPRNEQF
J: TRBJ2-7; length: 14; V: TRBV4-1; size: few; CDR3: ASSQASNIRGSEQY
J: TRBJ1-6; length: 12; V: TRBV30; size: -; CDR3: AWGVRDRGSPLH
J: TRBJ2-7; length: 10; V: TRBV3-1; size: many; CDR3: ASSQYSYEQY
J: TRBJ2-5; length: 10; V: TRBV2; size: many; CDR3: ASMASGETQY
J: TRBJ1-1; length: 12; V: TRBV11-2; size: few; CDR3: ASSLDLVTYEAF
J: TRBJ1-2; length: 13; V: TRBV7-2; size: many; CDR3: ASTPGEDLVGGYT
J: TRBJ1-6; length: 12; V: TRBV7-9; size: few; CDR3: ASSFDRANSPLH
J: TRBJ1-1; length: 13; V: TRBV9; size: -; CDR3: ASSVGGSRGTEAF
J: TRBJ1-2; length: 13; V: TRBV7-9; size: many; CDR3: ASSAPGGRGYGYT
J: TRBJ2-3; length: 14; V: TRBV12-3/TRBV12-4; size: many; CDR3: ASSPTPPSLAGTQY
J: TRBJ1-1; length: 12; V: TRBV11-2; size: -; CDR3: ASRPAGMNTEAF
J: TRBJ2-5; length: 12; V: TRBV19; size: -; CDR3: ASSSYRGVETQY
J: TRBJ2-2; length: 13; V: TRBV5-1; size: few; CDR3: ASSLTQLTGGELF
J: TRBJ2-3; length: 14; V: TRBV6-1; size: -; CDR3: ASTSGGGQGTDTQY
J: TRBJ1-5; length: 10; V: TRBV20-1; size: -; CDR3: SASRGRQPQH
J: TRBJ1-4; length: 11; V: TRBV20-1; size: many; CDR3: SATGLANEKLF
J: TRBJ2-5; length: 17; V: TRBV28; size: -; CDR3: ASSLSGTSGASPQETRY